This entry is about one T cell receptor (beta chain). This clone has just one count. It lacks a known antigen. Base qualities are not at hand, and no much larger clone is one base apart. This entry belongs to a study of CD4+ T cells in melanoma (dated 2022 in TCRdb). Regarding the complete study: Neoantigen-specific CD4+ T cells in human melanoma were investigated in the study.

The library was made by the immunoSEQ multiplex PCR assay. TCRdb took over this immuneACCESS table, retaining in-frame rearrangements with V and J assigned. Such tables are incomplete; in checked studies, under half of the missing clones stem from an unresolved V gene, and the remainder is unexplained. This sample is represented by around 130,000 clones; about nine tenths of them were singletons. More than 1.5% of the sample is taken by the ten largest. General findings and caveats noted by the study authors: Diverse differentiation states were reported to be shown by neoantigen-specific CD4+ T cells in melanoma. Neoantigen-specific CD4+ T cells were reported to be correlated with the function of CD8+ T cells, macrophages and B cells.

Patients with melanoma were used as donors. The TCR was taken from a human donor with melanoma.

At the DNA level, the sequence is TGTGCCAGTAGTATCGCGGGGGTTCTAAATCAGCCCCAGCATTTT. It codes for CASSIAGVLNQPQHF. The rearranged chain carries TRBV19 and TRBJ1-5; tentative D gene TRBD1, with 5 bases matching. For CDR1 and CDR2, the germline V gene (reference sequence) lists LNHDA and SQIVND. V is clipped by 3 bases and J by 4 bases, and the sequence between their germline boundaries is 13 bases long. The CDR3 goes from the cysteine to the phenylalanine over 15 residues. Just CDR3 DNA is preserved here, 45 bases in frame from base 1.